This T cell receptor beta chain was found in a study of T cells in Graves' hyperthyroidism and ophthalmopathy. A few counts support this clonotype. Its matching antigen is unknown. Patients affected by ophthalmopathy presented a Clinical Activity Score of at least 3, a NOSPECS grade of at least 4, and disease duration below 3 months. Used for diagnoses were clinical symptoms, serum thyroxine and TRAb, thyroid ultrasound and orbital computed tomography. Amplification of TCR beta CDR3 regions was performed using RNA transcripts as template. The HTBI primer set was used in a first-round RT-PCR of the TCR CDR3. A single record per CDR3 protein comes from TCRdb applying MiXCR to the multiplex PCR reads. The sample lists about 410,000 distinct CDR3 sequences; approximately 15% were seen once. Study-level findings and limits: Blood samples included most of the expanded thyroid clonotypes exceeding 0.001.

Germline V lookup: CDR1 KGHSH, CDR2 LQKENI. Trimming left V 6 bases short and J 2 bases short, with 20 bases between. This CDR3 comprises 16 residues. What was sequenced was blood. The TCR was taken from a man between 18 and 29 years old with Graves' ophthalmopathy. V is TRBV18 and J is TRBJ2-7; D perhaps matches TRBD2 (6 bases). This CDR3 is CASSSNQGTRTYEQYF. Written as DNA, the CDR3 is TGTGCCAGCTCCTCTAACCAAGGGACTCGTACCTACGAGCAGTACTTC. Based on the CDR3 plus reference TRBV18 and TRBJ2-7, the full variable domain is NAGVMQNPRHLVRRRGQEARLRCSPMKGHSHVYWYRQLPEEGLKFMVYLQKENIIDESGMPKERFSAEFPKEGPSILRIQQVVRGDSAAYFCASSSNQGTRTYEQYFGPGTRLTVT.